The 17 T cell receptor beta chains given below trace back to one sample, sequenced in a study of HIV-infected children after antiretroviral therapy interruption. A 3' RACE protocol on RNA, with unique molecular identifiers, produced the TCR library. One entry per CDR3 protein results from TCRdb running MiXCR on the 3' RACE reads. The sample includes approximately 89,000 distinct CDR3 sequences, about 6.3% of them seen just once. Treatment defined: PENTA 11 planned treatment interruption arm or continuous ART arm. The sequencing here drew on CD45RA+ CD4+ T cells from PBMCs, pooled from several time points, taken from a donor given antiretroviral therapy, either interrupted or continuous. Subset given: naive CD4+ CD45RA+ CD45RO- T cells. The receptors originated from a pool of human donors with HIV.

The chain uses TRBV6-2 or TRBV6-3 and TRBJ1-5; D remains ambiguous. CDR3 length equals 13 residues. CDR1 and CDR2 from the germline V gene are MNHEY and SVGEGT. Trimming removed 7 bases from V and 6 bases from J, with 13 bases in between. The CDR3 is CASKNPLSQPQHF. The CDR3 region has the DNA TGTGCCAGCAAGAACCCACTAAGTCAGCCCCAGCATTTT.

V and J are TRBV5-1 and TRBJ1-5; no reliable D call. The V gene lost 0 bases and the J gene lost 8 bases, with 9 bases spanning the gap. Germline assignment: CDR1 SGHRS and CDR2 YFSETQ. The CDR3 is 13 residues long. CDR3 sequence (DNA): TGCGCCAGCAGCTTGGGTCCTGGAGAGCCCCAGCATTTT. Its translation: CASSLGPGEPQHF.

V is TRBV3-1 and J is TRBJ1-4; TRBD1 matches at 7 bases. V lost 0 bases and J lost 0; bases outside the gene matches: 4. The CDR3 has 17 residues. CDR1 and CDR2 from the germline V gene are LGHDT and YNNKEL (reference sequence). The CDR3 is CASSQDEGAATNEKLFF. CDR3 sequence (DNA): TGTGCCAGCAGCCAAGATGAGGGGGCAGCAACTAATGAAAAACTGTTTTTT.

This clonotype was observed at least ten times. This chain connects TRBV21-1 to TRBJ2-1; TRBD1, the D gene given by the table, was not confirmed from the DNA. TRBV21-1 is a listed pseudogene. The CDR3 totals 16 residues. This CDR3 is CASSKAEGTGDNEQFF. DNA of the CDR3: TGTGCCAGCAGCAAAGCCGAAGGGACAGGAGACAATGAGCAGTTCTTC.

The table lists this clonotype with many counts. The J gene is TRBJ2-7, the V gene TRBV14, with TRBD1 identical over 7 bases. This CDR3 is built from 21 residues. V was clipped by 2 bases and J by 0 bases; unmatched bases: 22. In germline, CDR1 is SGHDN, CDR2 FVKESK. This chain's CDR3 is CASSQLTSGTEIILTSYEQYF. The CDR3 DNA sequence: TGTGCCAGCAGCCAACTAACGTCCGGGACAGAGATCATACTCACCTCCTACGAGCAGTACTTC.

This clonotype came up many times. V and J are TRBV6-1 and TRBJ2-7; no reliable D call. Per the germline V gene, CDR1 is MNHNS and CDR2 is SASEGT. There are 11 residues in the CDR3. Trimming cost V 8 bases and J 1 base, with 6 bases left between them. CDR3 residues: CASWQSYEQYF. The CDR3, as DNA: TGTGCCAGCTGGCAGTCCTACGAGCAGTACTTC.

This clonotype was seen many times. The V call is TRBV12-3 or TRBV12-4, the J call TRBJ2-1; TRBD2 matches at 9 bases. CDR3 length equals 17 residues. J gave up 4 bases and V 5 bases, and 12 bases lay outside the gene matches. The CDR3 nucleotides read TGTGCCAGCAGTCCCAGGGGGATTAGCGGGAGTTACAATGAGCAGTTCTTC. As protein: CASSPRGISGSYNEQFF.

There are many counts of this clonotype. The V gene is TRBV7-9, the J gene TRBJ1-6; D gene ambiguous. Trimming stripped 1 base from V and 13 bases from J, with 11 bases between. Per the germline V gene, CDR1 is SEHNR and CDR2 is FQNEAQ (reference sequence). The CDR3 runs to 13 residues. The CDR3 nucleotides are TGTGCCAGCAGCTTAGTAAGCCTCCGGCCCCTCCACTTT. Translated: CASSLVSLRPLHF.

In this sample, this clonotype turned up many times. The chain's CDR3 is CASSLMGTRNTGELFF. The DNA for the CDR3 is TGTGCCAGCAGCTTAATGGGGACAAGAAACACCGGGGAGCTGTTTTTT. The V call is TRBV7-2, the J call TRBJ2-2, with a possible D match to TRBD1 (6 bases). Deletions cut 2 bases from V and 2 bases from J, with 12 bases between. The CDR3 runs 16 residues. Germline loops: CDR1 SGHTA, CDR2 FQGNSA.

The chain carries TRBV15 and TRBJ1-2, with a weak D call TRBD1 (6 bases). Germline-derived CDR1 and CDR2 are LNHNV and YYDKDF (reference sequence). CDR3 size: 12 residues. V lost 1 base and J 7 bases, leaving 7 bases between the germline ends. The CDR3 loop is CATSRGTVGYTF. The CDR3 bases are TGTGCCACCAGCAGAGGGACAGTTGGCTACACCTTC.

This clonotype was seen repeatedly, ten times or more. This chain uses TRBV10-3 with TRBJ2-3; D uncertain. Trimming left V 7 bases short and J 3 bases short, with 11 bases between. The CDR3 has 13 amino acids. CDR1 is ENHRY and CDR2 is SYGVKD in the germline V gene. CDR3 loop: CAITPRETDTQYF. In DNA, the CDR3 is TGTGCCATCACTCCGCGAGAGACAGATACGCAGTATTTT.

This clonotype has at least ten counts. V gene TRBV25-1 combines with J gene TRBJ1-6; D is unresolved. V shed 3 bases and J shed 3 bases, with 12 bases lying between them. From germline, CDR1 is MGHDK and CDR2 SYGVNS. The CDR3 runs to 16 residues. This CDR3 reads CASSENGAFYNSPLHF. The CDR3 coding sequence is TGTGCCAGCAGTGAGAACGGCGCGTTCTATAATTCACCCCTCCACTTT. Full variable domain (remainder filled in from reference TRBV25-1 and TRBJ1-6): EADIYQTPRYLVIGTGKKITLECSQTMGHDKMYWYQQDPGMELHLIHYSYGVNSTEKGDLSSESTVSRIRTEHFPLTLESARPSHTSQYLCASSENGAFYNSPLHFGNGTRLTVT.

This clonotype was counted many times. V and J are TRBV28 and TRBJ2-7; D is perhaps TRBD1 (6 bases). Germline V gene sequence: CDR1 MDHEN, CDR2 SYDVKM. This CDR3 region has 14 residues. Trimming removed 5 bases at V and 3 bases at J, with 14 bases between. CDR3 amino acids: CASSPTGAHYEQYF. In nucleotides, the CDR3 is TGTGCCAGCAGTCCGACAGGAGCCCACTACGAGCAGTACTTC. Variable domain in full (rest from reference TRBV28 and TRBJ2-7): DVKVTQSSRYLVKRTGEKVFLECVQDMDHENMFWYRQDPGLGLRLIYFSYDVKMKEKGDIPEGYSVSREKKERFSLILESASTNQTSMYLCASSPTGAHYEQYFGPGTRLTVT.

The table lists this clonotype with many counts. This chain joins TRBV10-3 and TRBJ2-3; 7 nucleotides align to TRBD2. Looked up from germline, CDR1 is ENHRY and CDR2 is SYGVKD. The V gene end was trimmed by 0 bases and the J gene end by 4 bases; junction bases not matched to a gene: 4. This CDR3 comprises 15 residues. The CDR3 DNA sequence: TGTGCCATCAGTGAGTCGAACCTAGCGGCAGATACGCAGTATTTT. As protein: CAISESNLAADTQYF.

This clonotype was seen ten or more times. The chain recombines TRBV21-1 with TRBJ2-5; TRBD1 is the table's D call and was not checked against the DNA. TRBV21-1 is a pseudogene locus. The CDR3 totals 15 residues. The CDR3 region is CASSPDWGGEDTQYF. For the CDR3, the DNA is TGTGCCAGCAGTCCGGACTGGGGGGGCGAAGACACCCAGTACTTT.

The chain couples TRBV20-1 to TRBJ2-1; 8 bases map to TRBD2. Germline values: CDR1 DFQATT, CDR2 SNEGSKA (reference sequence). The CDR3 consists of 15 residues. Unmatched junction bases numbered 8, after V lost 3 bases and J lost 4 bases. As DNA, the CDR3 is TGCAGTGCTAGGCTCCCGGGACTAGTATACAATGAGCAGTTCTTC. Its protein is CSARLPGLVYNEQFF.

This clonotype was seen at least ten times. The chain links TRBV29-1 to TRBJ1-1; D is undetermined. The CDR3 runs 12 residues. Germline CDR1 and CDR2: SQVTM and ANQGSEA. V lost 4 bases to trimming and J lost 5 bases, with 11 bases between them. CDR3 residues: CSVVGPGTEAFF. Here the CDR3 DNA reads TGCAGCGTTGTGGGTCCGGGGACTGAAGCTTTCTTT.